One and the same sample provided the 17 T cell receptor beta chains below, sequenced in a study of T cell changes during pregnancy in multiple sclerosis (dated 2019 in TCRdb). Libraries were made using the immunoSEQ multiplex PCR assay. TCRdb obtained this table from immuneACCESS and retained in-frame rearrangements with V and J assigned. These tables miss some clones; where compared with another copy, unresolved V genes account for less than half of the shortfall, and the remainder is unexplained. The sample table lists about 64,000 clones, about 90% of them with a count of one. Of the sample, roughly 2.1% is held by the ten largest clones. The source material was peripheral blood, sampled in the second trimester of pregnancy. These receptors originate from a female donor in good health, enrolled as a control in a pregnancy study.

The chain links TRBV6-6 to TRBJ2-3; possibly TRBD1 for D (6 bases). CDR1 is MNHNY and CDR2 is SVGAGI in the germline V gene (reference sequence). This CDR3 has 13 amino acids. V was shortened by 10 bases and J by 3 bases, with 14 bases between the two germline ends. The CDR3 is CATRTDSTDTQYF. CDR3 sequence (DNA): TGTGCCACCAGGACAGACAGTACAGATACGCAGTATTTT.

V gene TRBV5-4 combines with J gene TRBJ2-3; 7 bases align to TRBD2. This CDR3 has 16 residues. Trimming took 4 bases from V and 5 from J; bases not matched to a gene: 13. Germline V CDR1 and CDR2: SGHNT, YYREEE (reference sequence). CDR3 sequence: CASSRSGGVTKDTQYF. In DNA form, the CDR3 reads TGTGCCAGCAGCCGAAGTGGGGGGGTAACGAAAGATACGCAGTATTTT. Filled out from reference TRBV5-4 and TRBJ2-3, the complete variable domain reads ETGVTQSPTHLIKTRGQQVTLRCSSQSGHNTVSWYQQALGQGPQFIFQYYREEENGRGNFPPRFSGLQFPNYSSELNVNALELDDSALYLCASSRSGGVTKDTQYFGPGTRLTVL.

The chain uses TRBV11-3 and TRBJ2-1; tentative D call: TRBD2 (5 bases). V was shortened by 5 bases and J by 4 bases, with 12 bases between the two germline ends. The CDR3 runs to 14 residues. Germline V gene lookup returns CDR1 SGHNT and CDR2 YENEEA. The DNA of the CDR3 is TGTGCCAGCAGCCCTCGGACTGGTTACAATGAGCAGTTCTTC. This encodes CASSPRTGYNEQFF.

This chain links TRBV5-6 with TRBJ2-3, with 11 bases that match TRBD2. Per germline, CDR1 SGHDT and CDR2 YYEEEE. This CDR3 has 16 amino acids. V dropped 5 bases and J dropped 2; count of bases not matched to a gene: 7. In nucleotides, the CDR3 is TGTGCCAGCAGTTACTCTAGCGGGAGGTCCACAGATACGCAGTATTTT. Its translation: CASSYSSGRSTDTQYF.

The count of this clone is one. The chain links TRBV4-1 to TRBJ2-1; tentative D call: TRBD2 (6 bases). CDR3 length: 21 residues. V was cut by 6 bases and J by 2 bases, with 32 bases left in between. Germline V lookup: CDR1 MGHRA, CDR2 YSYEKL. The CDR3 DNA sequence: TGCGCCAGCAGGCCATTCACCCTGGGGACTTCCACCCTTCTACCCTACAATGAGCAGTTCTTC. The encoded protein is CASRPFTLGTSTLLPYNEQFF.

The rearrangement uses TRBV4-1 and TRBJ1-2; a weak D match, TRBD1 (5 bases). Trimming cost V 1 base and J 0 bases, with 18 bases left between them. Germline-derived CDR1 and CDR2 are MGHRA and YSYEKL. This CDR3 comprises 18 residues. This CDR3 reads CASSQVSWRRTTNYGYTF. Here the CDR3 DNA reads TGCGCCAGCAGCCAAGTAAGTTGGAGACGGACAACTAACTATGGCTACACCTTC.

The DNA for the CDR3 is TGTGCCAGCGCCACCGGGACTAGCGGGGACAATGAGCAGTTCTTC. This codes for CASATGTSGDNEQFF. The chain recombines TRBV6-4 with TRBJ2-1, with TRBD2 identical over 13 bases. V lost 8 bases and J lost 5; bases outside the gene matches: 6. From germline, CDR1 is MRHNA and CDR2 SNTAGT. The CDR3 totals 15 residues.

This clone appeared a single time. The chain employs TRBV6-6 and TRBJ1-5, with D possibly matching TRBD1 (5 bases). CDR1 and CDR2 from the germline V gene are MNHNY and SVGAGI (reference sequence). The CDR3 sequence is 14 residues long. Deletions cut 7 bases from V and 4 bases from J, with 14 bases between. CDR3 bases: TGTGCCAGCACGGGCAGGGTGGGAAATCAGCCCCAGCATTTT. This codes for CASTGRVGNQPQHF.

The rearrangement links TRBV5-1 to TRBJ1-4; tentative D call: TRBD1 (6 bases). The CDR3 totals 14 residues. V was trimmed by 0 bases and J by 8 bases, leaving 11 bases between them. Per germline, CDR1 SGHRS and CDR2 YFSETQ. CDR3 coding DNA: TGCGCCAGCAGCTTGGTACAGGGTAGCGAAAAACTGTTTTTT. It yields the protein CASSLVQGSEKLFF.

This chain links TRBV4-1 with TRBJ1-2; 10 bases map to TRBD1. CDR1 and CDR2 from the germline V gene are MGHRA and YSYEKL. With V trimmed by 4 bases and J by 7 bases, 6 bases remained unmatched. This CDR3 is built from 14 residues. The CDR3 region has the DNA TGCGCCAGCAGCCCCGGGACAGGGGTTGGTGGCTACACCTTC. Protein sequence: CASSPGTGVGGYTF.

The chain carries TRBV27 and TRBJ1-6, with 8 bases identical to TRBD1. The CDR3 covers 12 residues. Germline V gene sequence: CDR1 MNHEY, CDR2 SMNVEV (reference sequence). V lost 10 bases and J lost 8; bases outside the gene matches: 4. The CDR3 nucleotides read TGTGCCACACGGGACAGGTATTCACCCCTCCACTTT. It yields the protein CATRDRYSPLHF.

The rearrangement joins TRBV29-1 to TRBJ2-5; D possibly corresponds to TRBD1 (7 bases). The CDR3 has 13 amino acids. Between the trimmed V and J ends, which lost 7 bases and 5 bases, there was a span of 17 bases. Germline-derived CDR1 and CDR2 are SQVTM and ANQGSEA. CDR3 region: CSAGDSPRETQYF. The CDR3 region has the DNA TGCAGCGCGGGGGACAGCCCCCGGGAGACCCAGTACTTC.

The rearrangement uses TRBV7-2 and TRBJ2-5; weak D call: TRBD1 (5 bases). CDR3 length: 13 amino acids. CDR1 is SGHTA, CDR2 FQGNSA, per germline. Trimming removed 3 bases from V and 2 bases from J, with 7 bases in between. CDR3 sequence: CASSFTGQETQYF. In nucleotides, the CDR3 is TGTGCCAGCAGCTTTACAGGTCAAGAGACCCAGTACTTC.

A few counts support this clone. CDR3 region: CAWSDRNTEAFF. In nucleotides, the CDR3 is TGTGCCTGGAGTGATAGGAACACTGAAGCTTTCTTT. The chain employs TRBV30 and TRBJ1-1, with unresolved D. The CDR3 sequence is 12 residues long. Germline V CDR1 and CDR2: GTSNPN, SVGIG (reference sequence). V lost 1 base to trimming and J lost 1 base, with 4 bases between them.

J is TRBJ2-1 and V is TRBV4-1; weak D call: TRBD2 (7 bases). This CDR3 is built from 16 residues. With 1 base removed from V and 9 bases from J, the gap between germline ends came to 19 bases. Germline CDR1 MGHRA, CDR2 YSYEKL. CDR3 coding DNA: TGCGCCAGCAGCCAAGGTCTCTTAGGGGGGGGCGGTGAGCAGTTCTTC. It translates to CASSQGLLGGGGEQFF.

This clone was observed once. This chain connects TRBV7-9 to TRBJ2-7; TRBD1 agrees at 7 bases. The germline CDR1 and CDR2 sequences are SEHNR and FQNEAQ (reference sequence). J was trimmed by 2 bases and V by 5 bases; bases with no gene match: 12. CDR3 length: 16 amino acids. CDR3 sequence (DNA): TGTGCCAGCAGCGGACGACAGGGTTCGAATACCTACGAGCAGTACTTC. Translation: CASSGRQGSNTYEQYF. The full variable domain, with the rest looked up from reference TRBV7-9 and TRBJ2-7, is DTGVSQNPRHKITKRGQNVTFRCDPISEHNRLYWYRQTLGQGPEFLTYFQNEAQLEKSRLLSDRFSAERPKGSFSTLEIQRTEQGDSAMYLCASSGRQGSNTYEQYFGPGTRLTVT.

V usage is TRBV11-2 and J usage is TRBJ1-5; D is undetermined. V was pared by 5 bases and J by 7 bases, with 15 bases between. CDR3 length: 14 amino acids. The germline CDR1 and CDR2 sequences are SGHAT and FQNNGV. The CDR3 DNA follows: TGTGCCAGCAGCCTTGGGGAGGGAGGGCAGCCCCAGCATTTT. Amino acids: CASSLGEGGQPQHF.